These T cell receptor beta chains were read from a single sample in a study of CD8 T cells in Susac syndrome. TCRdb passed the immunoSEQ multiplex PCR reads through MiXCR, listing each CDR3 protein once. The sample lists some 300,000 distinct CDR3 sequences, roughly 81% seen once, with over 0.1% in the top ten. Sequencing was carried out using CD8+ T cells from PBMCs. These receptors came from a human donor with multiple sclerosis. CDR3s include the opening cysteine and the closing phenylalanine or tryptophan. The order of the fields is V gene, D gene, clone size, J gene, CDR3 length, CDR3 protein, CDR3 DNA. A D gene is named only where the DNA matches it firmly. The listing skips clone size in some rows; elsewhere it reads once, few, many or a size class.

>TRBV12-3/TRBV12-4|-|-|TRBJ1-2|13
CASTQPRSYGYTF
TGTGCCAGCACCCAACCACGGAGCTATGGCTACACCTTC
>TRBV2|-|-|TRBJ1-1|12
CASSGTFDEAFF
TGTGCCAGCAGTGGAACATTCGATGAAGCTTTCTTT
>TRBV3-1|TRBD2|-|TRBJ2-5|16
CASRPPLAGVRETQYF
TGTGCCAGCAGGCCCCCCCTAGCGGGAGTTCGGGAGACCCAGTACTTC
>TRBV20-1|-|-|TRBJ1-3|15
CSAWHRDTPGNTIYF
TGCAGTGCTTGGCACCGGGACACTCCTGGAAACACCATATATTTT
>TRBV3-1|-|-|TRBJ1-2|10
CASTKDGYTF
TGTGCCAGCACCAAGGATGGCTACACCTTC
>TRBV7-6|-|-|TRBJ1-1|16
CASSLARGGMNTEAFF
TGTGCCAGCAGCTTAGCGAGAGGGGGAATGAACACTGAAGCTTTCTTT
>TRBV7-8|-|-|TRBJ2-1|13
CASNTISYNEQFF
TGTGCCAGCAACACAATCTCCTACAATGAGCAGTTCTTC
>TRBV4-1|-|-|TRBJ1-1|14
CASSQGETYTEAFF
TGCGCCAGCAGCCAAGGAGAAACTTACACTGAAGCTTTCTTT
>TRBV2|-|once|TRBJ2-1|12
CALSAAYNEQFF
TGTGCCCTGTCGGCAGCCTACAATGAGCAGTTCTTC
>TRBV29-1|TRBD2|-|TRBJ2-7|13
CSVEGGRSYEQYF
TGCAGCGTTGAAGGCGGGAGAAGTTACGAGCAGTACTTC
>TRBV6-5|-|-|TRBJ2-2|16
CASSYSEEPNTGELFF
TGTGCCAGCAGTTACTCAGAGGAACCGAACACCGGGGAGCTGTTTTTT
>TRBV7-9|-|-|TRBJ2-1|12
CASSFGRGEQFF
TGTGCCAGCAGCTTTGGTCGGGGGGAGCAGTTCTTC
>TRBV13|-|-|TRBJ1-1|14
CASSLGRGSTEAFF
TGTGCCAGCAGCTTAGGCAGGGGTAGCACTGAAGCTTTCTTT
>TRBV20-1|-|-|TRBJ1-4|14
CSASQGRRNEKLFF
TGCAGTGCTTCCCAGGGACGGAGGAATGAAAAACTGTTTTTT